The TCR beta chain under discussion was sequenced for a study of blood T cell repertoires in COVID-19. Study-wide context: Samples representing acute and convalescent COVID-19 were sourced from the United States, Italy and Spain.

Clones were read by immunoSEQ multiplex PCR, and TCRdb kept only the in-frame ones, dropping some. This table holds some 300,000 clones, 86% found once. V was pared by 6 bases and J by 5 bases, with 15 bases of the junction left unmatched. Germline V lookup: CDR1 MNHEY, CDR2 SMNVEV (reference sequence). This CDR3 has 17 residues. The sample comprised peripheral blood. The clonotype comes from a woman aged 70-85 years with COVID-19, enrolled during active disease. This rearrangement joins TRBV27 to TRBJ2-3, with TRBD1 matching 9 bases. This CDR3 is CASSQPAGTGLGDTQYF. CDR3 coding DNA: TGTGCCAGCAGCCAACCGGCGGGGACAGGGCTAGGAGATACGCAGTATTTT.